A selection of T cell receptor beta chains follows, all from one sample in a study of shared clonotypes between healthy human individuals. Clones were read by immunoSEQ multiplex PCR, and TCRdb kept only the in-frame ones, dropping some. This sample has about 2.2 million clones, with around 93% found just once. The source material was naive CD8+ T cells from PBMCs. These TCRs come from a man between 18 and 35 years old in good health. Some clones in this sample may be carry-over from other donors' samples. The CDR3 runs from the conserved cysteine through the conserved F or W. The D gene is left open where the match is weak. Only part of the rows carry a size: once, few, many, or a class if the clone is expanded.

j_gene	v_gene	abundance	d_gene	CDR3nt	CDR3aa
TRBJ2-7	TRBV27	NA	NA	TGTGCCAGCAGTACCCCCACTTATAGACCTCCTATCGAGCAGTACTTC	CASSTPTYRPPIEQYF
TRBJ2-5	TRBV27	NA	NA	TGTGCCAGCAGTTTATACAACGGGGAGACCCAGTACTTC	CASSLYNGETQYF
TRBJ2-1	TRBV25-1	NA	TRBD2	TGTGCCAGCTGGGGGGGTGAGCAGTTCTTC	CASWGGEQFF
TRBJ2-7	TRBV11-2	NA	TRBD2	TGTGCCAGCAGCTTAGAAGGACTAGCGGGCAACGAGCAGTACTTC	CASSLEGLAGNEQYF
TRBJ1-3	TRBV30	NA	NA	TGTGCCTGGAGTTTGGGAAACACCATATATTTT	CAWSLGNTIYF
TRBJ2-7	TRBV5-6	NA	NA	TGTGCCAGCAGCTTGGGAATAGGGTACGAGCAGTACTTC	CASSLGIGYEQYF
TRBJ2-7	TRBV27	NA	TRBD2	TGTGCCAGCATTCCGAGGAGCGGGAATAACTCCTACGAGCAGTACTTC	CASIPRSGNNSYEQYF
TRBJ2-1	TRBV9	once	TRBD2	TGTGCCAGCAGCGCTAGCGGGGTTAATGAGCAGTTCTTC	CASSASGVNEQFF
TRBJ2-1	TRBV5-1	NA	TRBD2	TGCGCCAGCAGCTTGGCCGGGACTAGCGGGAGGGCCATGTTGAATGAGCAGTTCTTC	CASSLAGTSGRAMLNEQFF
TRBJ2-7	TRBV7-2	once	NA	TGTGCCAGCAGCCAGTCGAGAGACACGTCTATATACGAGCAGTACTTC	CASSQSRDTSIYEQYF
TRBJ1-2	TRBV29-1	NA	TRBD1	TGCAGCGCCCCAGACAGGGAAGGCTATGGCTACACCTTC	CSAPDREGYGYTF
TRBJ2-4	TRBV2	once	NA	TGTGCCAGCAGTGACCCACTTGGGGCCGGCCTAGCCAAAAACATTCAGTACTTC	CASSDPLGAGLAKNIQYF
TRBJ1-5	TRBV7-9	few	NA	TGTGCCAGCAGGTCTGGGCGGAATCAGCCCCAGCATTTT	CASRSGRNQPQHF
TRBJ2-7	TRBV4-1	once	TRBD2	TGCGCCAGCAGCCCCACGCCAGCGGGAGAGCAGTACTTC	CASSPTPAGEQYF
TRBJ2-4	TRBV15	NA	NA	TGTGCCACCAGCATTCTAGGAGCCAAAAACATTCAGTACTTC	CATSILGAKNIQYF
TRBJ1-2	TRBV29-1	NA	NA	TGCAGCGTTGAAGACCCCGAGCACCATCCTAACTATGGCTACACCTTC	CSVEDPEHHPNYGYTF
TRBJ1-5	TRBV28	NA	NA	TGTGCCAGCAAATTGGGAGGGACTCAGCCCCAGCATTTT	CASKLGGTQPQHF
TRBJ1-1	TRBV5-6	NA	NA	TGTGCCAGCAGCTTGGGGTTGGAGGGGCGAGAGGCTGAAGCTTTCTTT	CASSLGLEGREAEAFF
TRBJ2-7	TRBV28	NA	TRBD2	TGTGCCAGCAGTTTATGGTTACTAGCGGGAGTAAACGAGCAGTACTTC	CASSLWLLAGVNEQYF
TRBJ1-5	TRBV7-9	NA	NA	TGTGCCAGCAGCTCTCAGGAACAGGGTAGCCAGCATTTT	CASSSQEQGSQHF
TRBJ2-7	TRBV28	NA	NA	TGTGCCAGCAGTTTATGGACGGGAGTGGGGGTAGGGGAGCAGTACTTC	CASSLWTGVGVGEQYF
TRBJ2-7	TRBV28	NA	NA	TGTGCCAGCAGTTTTAGCGGAGCCACCTACGAGCAGTACTTC	CASSFSGATYEQYF
TRBJ2-4	TRBV5-4	NA	TRBD2	TGTGCCAGCAGCTTGAAACGGGAGGATAAAAACATTCAGTACTTC	CASSLKREDKNIQYF
TRBJ2-3	TRBV9	NA	NA	TGTGCCAGCACCCTCTCGGCCGGGGCGAGCACAGATACGCAGTATTTT	CASTLSAGASTDTQYF
TRBJ1-3	TRBV16	NA	NA	TGTGCCAGCAGCGGCCTCCCGACAGATTACTCTGGAAACACCATATATTTT	CASSGLPTDYSGNTIYF
TRBJ1-4	TRBV2	few	NA	TGTGCCACCTCAGGGAATGAAAAACTGTTTTTT	CATSGNEKLFF
TRBJ1-2	TRBV29-1	few	NA	TGCAGCGTTGATAGTGAGGGAGGCGGCTATGGCTACACCTTC	CSVDSEGGGYGYTF
TRBJ1-1	TRBV11-2	few	TRBD1	TGTGCCAGCAGCCAGGGACAGAAAGCTTTCTTT	CASSQGQKAFF
TRBJ2-7	TRBV29-1	once	NA	TGCAGCGTTGAAGATCTTACGGGGAGTCAGGAGCAGTACTTC	CSVEDLTGSQEQYF
TRBJ1-4	TRBV7-2	NA	NA	TGTGCCAGTGGCGAGTGGGGAAATGAAAAACTGTTTTTT	CASGEWGNEKLFF
TRBJ1-1	TRBV30	few	NA	TGTGCCTGGGGAGGGGGGCGAATAGGGACTGAAGCTTTCTTT	CAWGGGRIGTEAFF
TRBJ1-2	TRBV19	once	NA	TGTGCCAGTAGTATTGTGACAAGAACTAACTATGGCTACACCTTC	CASSIVTRTNYGYTF
TRBJ1-2	TRBV28	once	NA	TGTGCCAGCAGTTTATTGTCGAGTGGGGATGGCTACACCTTC	CASSLLSSGDGYTF
TRBJ2-1	TRBV6-6	NA	TRBD2	TGTGCCAGCAGTTACGGACTAGCGGATAATGAGCAGTTCTTC	CASSYGLADNEQFF
TRBJ2-1	TRBV15	NA	NA	TGTGCCACCTCCGAGGGCGGGGGCGGAAACAATGAGCAGTTCTTC	CATSEGGGGNNEQFF
TRBJ2-1	TRBV19	NA	TRBD2	TGTGCCAGTAGTGGGACTAGCGGGTCCTACAATGAGCAGTTCTTC	CASSGTSGSYNEQFF
TRBJ2-2	TRBV4-1	NA	NA	TGCGCCAGCAGCCAATACCGGGGAAGGAGCACCGGGGAGCTGTTTTTT	CASSQYRGRSTGELFF
TRBJ1-5	TRBV19	NA	NA	TGTGCCAGTAGTATTTTCGACTACAATCAGCCCCAGCATTTT	CASSIFDYNQPQHF
TRBJ2-1	TRBV19	NA	TRBD2	TGTGCCAGTATGGGAGGGGCGAATGAGCAGTTCTTC	CASMGGANEQFF
TRBJ1-1	TRBV19	NA	NA	TGTGCCAGCGAGGCTGGCACTGAAGCTTTCTTT	CASEAGTEAFF
TRBJ1-5	TRBV4-3	NA	NA	TGCGCCAGCAGCCAAGATGTTTGGCAGGGTAGCAATCAGCCCCAGCATTTT	CASSQDVWQGSNQPQHF
TRBJ2-1	TRBV9	NA	TRBD2	TGTGCCAGCACCACGGGACTAGCGGGAGAATATGAGCAGTTCTTC	CASTTGLAGEYEQFF
TRBJ2-1	TRBV7-9	NA	NA	TGTGCCAGCGCGGAGGTGAGCTCCTACAATGAGCAGTTCTTC	CASAEVSSYNEQFF
TRBJ2-2	TRBV7-9	NA	NA	TGTGCCAGCAGCACCGGAGCCTTATTTAACACCGGGGAGCTGTTTTTT	CASSTGALFNTGELFF
TRBJ2-1	TRBV7-8	NA	NA	TGTGCCAGCAGCCCGGGGAATGAGCAGTTCTTC	CASSPGNEQFF
TRBJ2-1	TRBV9	NA	TRBD2	TGTGCCAGCAGTCCAATTAGCGGGAGGGCCAGCAATGAGCAGTTCTTC	CASSPISGRASNEQFF
TRBJ2-7	TRBV27	NA	TRBD2	TGTGCCAGCAGCCCTATTAATAGCGGGAGCCTCTACGAGCAGTACTTC	CASSPINSGSLYEQYF
TRBJ2-7	TRBV7-9	NA	TRBD1	TGTGCCAGCAGCCCCACGGACAGGGGACGAGGCTGGGAGCAGTACTTC	CASSPTDRGRGWEQYF
TRBJ2-1	TRBV15	NA	NA	TGTGCCACCAGCAGGTTACCCCCTAGCTCCTACAATGAGCAGTTCTTC	CATSRLPPSSYNEQFF
TRBJ1-2	TRBV27	NA	NA	TGTGCCAGCAGTTTAGGGGGGGCTGAAGGCTACACCTTC	CASSLGGAEGYTF
TRBJ2-2	TRBV19	NA	NA	TGTGCCAGTAGATTTCGGAACACCGGGGAGCTGTTTTTT	CASRFRNTGELFF
TRBJ2-3	TRBV10-2	NA	TRBD1	TGCGCCAGCAGTGAGCCAACCGGGACAGGTCAGACAGATACGCAGTATTTT	CASSEPTGTGQTDTQYF